This section outlines one T cell receptor (beta chain) sequence together with its context. Only a few counts were recorded for this clone. Its antigen is currently not known. Base-call qualities are not available, and no considerably larger clone is one nucleotide away. TCRbeta CDR3 regions were amplified from genomic DNA using the immunoSEQ Assay, a bias-controlled multiplex PCR. From the authors' description of their analysis: Within the assay, amplification of reference gene primers was used to estimate how many nucleated cells each sample contained. To quantify the absolute abundance of each unique TCRbeta CDR3 rearrangement, sequence reads were collapsed and filtered. Productive Simpson clonality was computed per sample as the square root of Simpson's diversity index over productive rearrangements. This is the immuneACCESS table as TCRdb keeps it, with only in-frame sequences that have V and J called. A part of the clones is gone; compared with another copy, unresolved V genes explain less than half, and the rest is unexplained. The V and J calls and clone size come from that table; D and trimming were worked out from the DNA. Recorded for this sample are some 240,000 clones; approximately 83% of them occurred a single time. Together, the top ten hold approximately 9.4% of the sample.

Collaborating institutions collected whole blood in K2EDTA tubes following their own protocols. Collaborator samples were shipped for TCRbeta analysis as frozen whole blood, isolated PBMCs, or DNA extracted from either sample type. This record belongs to a study of blood T cell repertoires in COVID-19 (dated by TCRdb to the early 2020s). Regarding the study in general: Samples from collaborators originated in the United States, Italy and Spain and spanned both the acute and convalescent phases of COVID-19. The prospective study material was composed of cDNA or gDNA derived from T cells, B-cell-depleted T cells, or PBMCs. Subjects who had been exposed to COVID-19, were actively infected with it, or had recovered from it provided the deeply sampled blood TCRbeta repertoires that made up the dataset. The repertoires were made available in a free public database intended to serve as a resource for research on the immune response to SARS-CoV-2. The samples were drawn from the first 160 participants of the ongoing ImmuneRACE study and from 1,254 subjects provided by 6 global collaborators. Nearly every sample came with metadata listing a de-identified subject ID, COVID-19 status, age in years and sex. HLA class I and class II types, where available, came from metadata supplied by the sample provider rather than from assay-based typing. Overall results and qualifications from the work: The amount of clinical and demographic metadata varied by source and participant and was provided uncurated.

Material for sequencing was peripheral blood. The receptor comes from a woman of 80 years or more with acute or convalescent COVID-19.

The bases read TGTGCCACCAGCAGAGTTGTTGGACAGGGGGCAAAAAACATTCAGTACTTC. Protein translation: CATSRVVGQGAKNIQYF. This chain joins TRBV15 to TRBJ2-4; 11 bases in between match TRBD1. Germline trimming: 1 base from V, 4 bases from J; junction bases outside gene matches: 6. Including the terminal cysteine and phenylalanine, the CDR3 comprises 17 residues. The entry retains the CDR3 DNA only, 51 bases that are in frame from base 1. For CDR1 and CDR2, the germline V gene (reference sequence) lists LNHNV and YYDKDF.